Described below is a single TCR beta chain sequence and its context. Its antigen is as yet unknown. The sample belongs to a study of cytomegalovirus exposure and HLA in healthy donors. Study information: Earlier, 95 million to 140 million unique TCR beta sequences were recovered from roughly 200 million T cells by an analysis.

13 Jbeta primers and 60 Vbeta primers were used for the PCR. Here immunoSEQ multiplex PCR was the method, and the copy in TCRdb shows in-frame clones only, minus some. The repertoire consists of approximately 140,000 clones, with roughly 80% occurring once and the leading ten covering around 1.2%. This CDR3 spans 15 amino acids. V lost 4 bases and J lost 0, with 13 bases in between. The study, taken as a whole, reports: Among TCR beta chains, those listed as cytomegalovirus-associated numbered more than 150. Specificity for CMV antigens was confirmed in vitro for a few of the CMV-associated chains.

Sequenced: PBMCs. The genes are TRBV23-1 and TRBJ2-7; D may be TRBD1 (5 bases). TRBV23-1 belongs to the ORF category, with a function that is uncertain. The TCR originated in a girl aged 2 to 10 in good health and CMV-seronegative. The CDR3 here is CASSRRVYLSYEQYF. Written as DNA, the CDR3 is TGCGCCAGCAGTCGCAGGGTCTATCTCTCCTACGAGCAGTACTTC.